This paragraph covers one TCR beta chain sequence. Germline CDR1 LGHDT, CDR2 YNNKEL (reference sequence). The V end was cut by 4 bases, the J end by 3 bases, with 15 bases between. This CDR3 region has 15 residues. Profiling relied on immunoSEQ multiplex PCR, and the TCRdb table lists in-frame clones only, not all of them. This table holds roughly 380,000 clones, 85% found once. The sample is drawn from a study of blood T cell repertoires in COVID-19. The overall study: Collection of acute and convalescent COVID-19 samples took place in the United States, Italy and Spain. T cells, B-cell-depleted T cells, or PBMCs supplied cDNA or gDNA.

The sample was peripheral blood. The V call is TRBV3-1 (or the pseudogene TRBV3-2), the J call TRBJ1-2; the D gene is possibly TRBD1 (6 bases). The sequence was collected from a woman under 30 with acute or convalescent COVID-19. This CDR3 is CASSPAPDRDYGYTF. CDR3 nucleotide sequence: TGTGCCAGCAGCCCAGCCCCGGACAGAGACTATGGCTACACCTTC.